The rows below give T cell receptor beta chains drawn from one sample of a study of T cells in Graves' hyperthyroidism and ophthalmopathy. TCRdb re-analysed the multiplex PCR reads in MiXCR, keeping a single row per CDR3 protein. This table has fewer than 350,000 distinct CDR3 sequences, around a sixth appearing once. The sequenced sample was blood. The receptors were sampled from a woman between 40 and 50 years old with Graves' ophthalmopathy. The CDR3 runs from the conserved cysteine through the conserved F or W. Fields, in order: D gene, clone size, V gene, CDR3 length, J gene, CDR3 DNA, CDR3 protein. A D gene is named only where the DNA matches it firmly. Clone size is stated in some rows and not others, as once, few, many or a class when expanded.

>.|many|TRBV6-5|14|TRBJ1-2
TGTGCCAGCAGTTATGGACAGACCCTCGGTGGCTACACCTTC
CASSYGQTLGGYTF
>.|many|TRBV6-2/TRBV6-3|14|TRBJ1-1
TGTGCCACCACTCTTACTCGGGTCCAAACTGAAGCTTTCTTT
CATTLTRVQTEAFF
>.|few|TRBV30|15|TRBJ1-1
TGTGCCTGGAGGAATAGGGAGTTTCTGAACACTGAAGCTTTCTTT
CAWRNREFLNTEAFF
>.|many|TRBV30|13|TRBJ2-7
TGTGCCTGGAGTACAGCGGACACCTACGAGCAGTACTTC
CAWSTADTYEQYF
>.|.|TRBV7-2|11|TRBJ1-1
TGTGCCAGCAGCTTACTCTCTGAAGCTTTCTTT
CASSLLSEAFF
>TRBD1|many|TRBV6-2/TRBV6-3|15|TRBJ1-2
TGTGCCAGCACCACTCCGGGACAGGGGATATATGGCTACACCTTC
CASTTPGQGIYGYTF
>.|.|TRBV4-3|14|TRBJ2-2
TGCGCCAGCAGCCAAGGGACTCCCTCTGGGGAGCTGTTTTTT
CASSQGTPSGELFF
>.|.|TRBV6-1|15|TRBJ1-2
TGTGCCAGCACCCCAGAAAAGACAGCCCCCTTCGGCTACACCTTC
CASTPEKTAPFGYTF
>.|.|TRBV12-3/TRBV12-4|16|TRBJ2-5
TGTGCCAGCAGTTCGGAAGTCGGGCAGGGTCAAGAGACCCAGTACTTC
CASSSEVGQGQETQYF
>TRBD1|few|TRBV30|13|TRBJ1-2
TGTGCCTTGGGACAGGTAAATAACTATGGCTACACCTTC
CALGQVNNYGYTF
>TRBD1|.|TRBV7-6|16|TRBJ2-6
TGTGCCAGCAGCAGTACAGGGGGCGCTGGGGCCAACGTCCTGACTTTC
CASSSTGGAGANVLTF
>.|.|TRBV7-2|15|TRBJ1-2
TGTGCCAGCAGCTTAGCGGTAGGGCTAAAGGATGGCTACACCTTC
CASSLAVGLKDGYTF
>.|many|TRBV7-9|14|TRBJ2-2
TGTGCCAGCAGCTTGGGCAGGAGCACCGGGGAGCTGTTTTTT
CASSLGRSTGELFF
>.|many|TRBV27|14|TRBJ1-6
TGTGCCAGCAGGTCCCTAGGAGATGGTTCACCCCTCCACTTT
CASRSLGDGSPLHF
>TRBD1|many|TRBV29-1|14|TRBJ2-7
TGCAGCGTAAGCCGAACGGGACAGGGTCGGGAGCAGTACTTC
CSVSRTGQGREQYF
>.|few|TRBV5-6|12|TRBJ2-5
TGTGCCAGCACCATCGATAGGAAGACCCAGTACTTC
CASTIDRKTQYF
>.|many|TRBV29-1|12|TRBJ1-1
TGCAGCGCCATCCTTGCGAACACTGAAGCTTTCTTT
CSAILANTEAFF
>TRBD2|once|TRBV27|15|TRBJ2-7
TGTGCCAGCAGTTTAGTTAGCGGGAGTGGTAGCGAGCAGTACTTC
CASSLVSGSGSEQYF
>TRBD2|many|TRBV7-6|11|TRBJ2-5
TGTGCCAGCAGCGGGGAGGGAGACCAGTACTTC
CASSGEGDQYF
>.|.|TRBV27|13|TRBJ2-5
TGTGCCAGCACCCCCGGGATTATGGGGACCCAGTACTTC
CASTPGIMGTQYF
>TRBD1|.|TRBV29-1|14|TRBJ2-5
TGCAGCGTCGGGACAGGGACCGGGAGGGAGACCCAGTACTTC
CSVGTGTGRETQYF
>.|many|TRBV6-4|17|TRBJ1-1
TGTGCCAGCAGCCGGTCCAGAGAAGTACGTCTTGGGGCTGAAGCTTTCTTT
CASSRSREVRLGAEAFF
>TRBD1|many|TRBV29-1|15|TRBJ1-1
TGCAGCGTACCCCGGGACAGAGGAATGAACACTGAAGCTTTCTTT
CSVPRDRGMNTEAFF
>TRBD1|few|TRBV30|15|TRBJ1-5
TGTGCCTGGAGTCCGGGACAGGGGTTAAATCAGCCCCAGCATTTT
CAWSPGQGLNQPQHF